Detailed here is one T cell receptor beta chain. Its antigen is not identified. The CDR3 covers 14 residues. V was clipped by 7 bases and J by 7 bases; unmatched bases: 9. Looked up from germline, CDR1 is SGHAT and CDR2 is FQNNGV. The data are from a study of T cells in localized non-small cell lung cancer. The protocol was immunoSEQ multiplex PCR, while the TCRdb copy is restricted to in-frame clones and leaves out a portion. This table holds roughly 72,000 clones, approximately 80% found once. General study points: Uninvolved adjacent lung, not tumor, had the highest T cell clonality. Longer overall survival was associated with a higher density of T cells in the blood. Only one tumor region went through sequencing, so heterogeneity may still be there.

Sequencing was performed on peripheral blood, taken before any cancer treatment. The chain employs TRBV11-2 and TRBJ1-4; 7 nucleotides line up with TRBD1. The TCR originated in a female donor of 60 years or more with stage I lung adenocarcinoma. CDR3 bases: TGTGCCAGCACCCGATCAGGGGGATTTGAAAAACTGTTTTTT. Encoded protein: CASTRSGGFEKLFF.